The 9 T cell receptor beta chains listed next were all sequenced from one sample in a study of shared clonotypes between healthy human individuals. TCRdb's copy holds only in-frame clones and misses some; the assay was immunoSEQ multiplex PCR. This sample carries fewer than 3 million clones, less than 95% of them seen once, and the ten largest clones take 0.37%. The sample comprised naive CD4+ T cells from PBMCs. As for subset: CD45RA+ positively selected. Receptor source: a man younger than 35 in good health. Some clones in this sample may be carry-over from other donors' samples.

The V gene is TRBV11-2, the J gene TRBJ2-7, with unresolved D. The V end lost 0 bases, the J end lost 6 bases, and 18 bases lay between the germline ends. This CDR3 is 16 amino acids long. Germline V gene data show CDR1 as SGHAT and CDR2 as FQNNGV. For the CDR3, the DNA is TGTGCCAGCAGCTTAGATTGGTTGCGTGGCGCGAGCGAGCAGTACTTC. Protein product: CASSLDWLRGASEQYF.

Regarding this clone: Other DNA sequences in this specimen translate into the identical CDR3. This chain joins TRBV9 and TRBJ1-1; D is undetermined. Trimming pared 1 base from V and 2 bases from J, leaving 6 bases between. This CDR3 is built from 13 residues. Germline V CDR1 and CDR2: SGDLS, YYNGEE. The CDR3 loop reads CASSVTANTEAFF. In DNA, the CDR3 is TGTGCCAGCAGCGTAACAGCAAACACTGAAGCTTTCTTT.

This chain links TRBV29-1 with TRBJ1-5; no reliable D call. Germline CDR1 is SQVTM and CDR2 is ANQGSEA. The CDR3 is made up of 15 amino acids. V shed 4 bases and J shed 0 bases, with 13 bases lying between them. The CDR3 DNA follows: TGCAGCGTTGTTGACAACCAGGTTAGCAATCAGCCCCAGCATTTT. Amino acid sequence: CSVVDNQVSNQPQHF.

The DNA for the CDR3 is TGTGCCAGCAGTTTAGGGGCGGGAGGGCCCCACAATGAGCAGTTCTTC. It yields the protein CASSLGAGGPHNEQFF. The chain carries TRBV28 and TRBJ2-1; 9 bases fit TRBD2. The ends lost 2 bases at V and 5 bases at J; junction bases unmatched: 7. CDR3 length: 16 residues. Germline V gene data show CDR1 as MDHEN and CDR2 as SYDVKM.

V usage is TRBV7-3 and J usage is TRBJ2-1; tentative D call: TRBD1 (6 bases). The germline V and J ends were trimmed by 5 bases and 6 bases, with 14 bases remaining between them. The germline V gene encodes CDR1 SGHTA and CDR2 FQGTGA. The CDR3 spans 14 residues. The CDR3: CASSPFTQGNEQFF. The CDR3 nucleotides are TGTGCCAGCAGCCCATTCACACAGGGCAATGAGCAGTTCTTC.

The rearrangement links TRBV28 to TRBJ2-4, with 7 bases fitting TRBD1. CDR1 and CDR2 from the germline V gene are MDHEN and SYDVKM. V lost 5 bases, J lost 1 base, and 8 bases stayed unmatched. This CDR3 contains 16 residues. The CDR3 sequence: CASSLNRGSAKNIQYF. The CDR3 DNA sequence: TGTGCCAGCAGTCTAAACAGGGGATCGGCCAAAAACATTCAGTACTTC.

The J gene is TRBJ2-7, the V gene TRBV28, with TRBD1 matching 7 bases. Germline CDR1 reads MDHEN; CDR2 reads SYDVKM. V was pared by 8 bases and J by 2 bases, with 6 bases of the junction left unmatched. The CDR3 has 13 amino acids. CDR3 nucleotides: TGTGCCAGCGGTCCTGGGACAGCCTACGAGCAGTACTTC. Its translation is CASGPGTAYEQYF.

This chain uses TRBV18 with TRBJ1-3; the match to TRBD1 covers 10 bases. The length of the CDR3 is 18 residues. Unmatched junction bases numbered 10, after V lost 3 bases and J lost 2 bases. From germline, CDR1 is KGHSH and CDR2 LQKENI. CDR3 sequence reads: CASSPITAGQGTGNTIYF. Written as DNA, the CDR3 is TGTGCCAGCTCACCCATAACAGCGGGACAGGGGACTGGAAACACCATATATTTT. The full variable domain, with the rest looked up from reference TRBV18 and TRBJ1-3, is NAGVMQNPRHLVRRRGQEARLRCSPMKGHSHVYWYRQLPEEGLKFMVYLQKENIIDESGMPKERFSAEFPKEGPSILRIQQVVRGDSAAYFCASSPITAGQGTGNTIYFGEGSWLTVV.

This chain links TRBV6-5 with TRBJ1-1; 8 positions agree with TRBD1. This CDR3 is built from 14 residues. V shed 5 bases and J 1 base; nucleotides not matched to a gene: 3. Germline CDR1 and CDR2: MNHEY and SVGAGI. Here the CDR3 DNA reads TGTGCCAGCAGTCGACAGGGGACGAACACTGAAGCTTTCTTT. It translates to CASSRQGTNTEAFF.